The clone carrying this TCR beta chain has a count of ten or more. The antigen is not known. A single run covered 15-18 subjects with over 170 million TCR-beta sequences. TCRdb passed the 5' RACE reads through MiXCR, listing each CDR3 protein once. Of 95,000 or so distinct CDR3 sequences in the sample, about 3.8% are singletons; the top ten hold 5% to 6.5%. This entry is derived from a study of neurological immune-mediated disorders. Regarding the study as a whole: It was the repertoires of 18 of 34 multiple sclerosis patients that phylogenetic grouping placed in one related-CDR3 cluster, which is a possible signature.

Per the germline V gene, CDR1 is DFQATT and CDR2 is SNEGSKA (reference sequence). CDR3 size: 12 residues. V was cut by 6 bases and J by 10 bases, with 18 bases left in between. This TCR was sampled from a young woman with multiple sclerosis. The chain joins TRBV20-1 to TRBJ1-1; D is uncertain. Sequenced material: PBMCs. The CDR3 region is CSAPETSLGAFF. In DNA form, the CDR3 reads TGCAGTGCCCCTGAGACGAGTTTAGGAGCTTTCTTT.